This TCR beta chain was identified in a study of T cell clonotyping in hematopoietic cell transplantation. The CDR3 contains 15 residues. CDR1 and CDR2 from the germline V gene are MRHNA and SNTAGT. After removal of 5 bases from V and 5 bases from J, the junction contained 3 bases not matched to a gene. To note about this clone: What it recognizes is unknown.

Assay used: immunoSEQ multiplex PCR; TCRdb lists only in-frame clones, some missing. The sample includes more than 11,000 clones, about 98% seen only once; the top ten take approximately 4%. Samples: about 28 days before transplant, then days 30, 100 and 180 after. Whole-study findings and limits: Graft donor and pretransplant recipient Inverse Simpson Index values predicted broader posttransplant TCR diversity. Pathologically expanded recipient clonotypes increased progressively from day 30 to day 180 as diversity fell. No sorting was done, leaving CD4 and CD8 contributions mixed.

This chain links TRBV6-4 with TRBJ2-3, with 14 bases aligning to TRBD2. Here the sequenced sample was peripheral blood mononuclear cells, taken 30 days after allogeneic stem cell transplant. The receptor's source is a female patient aged 50 to 60 who had an allogeneic stem cell transplant from an unrelated donor, so T cells may come from the graft donor. Some clones in this sample may be carry-over from other donors' samples. The CDR3 sequence is CASSSGTSGGDTQYF. Here the CDR3 DNA reads TGTGCCAGCAGTTCCGGGACTAGCGGGGGAGATACGCAGTATTTT.